One T cell receptor (beta chain) is described in this entry. The antigen is unknown. The data stem from a study of OX40 agonist ivuxolimab in advanced cancers. Study-level points and caveats: Among patients with partial responses at 0.1-3.0 mg/kg, clonal expansion was among the lowest.

The study sampled blood at baseline, cycle 4 day 1, and cycle 7 day 1. The assay was immunoSEQ multiplex PCR, and TCRdb's table has in-frame clones only and misses some. The sample holds around 9,900 clones; about 66% are singletons and the top ten take roughly a quarter. This CDR3 has 12 amino acids. CDR1 MDHEN and CDR2 SYDVKM come from the germline V gene. V lost 6 bases and J 4 bases, leaving 9 bases between the germline ends. Sequencing used CD4+ or CD8+ T cells sorted from blood, obtained in a trial of the OX40 agonist ivuxolimab. This receptor was identified in an adult with an advanced solid tumor such as melanoma, head and neck, liver or kidney cancer. The V gene is TRBV28, the J gene TRBJ1-1, with no clear D. The CDR3, as DNA: TGTGCCAGCAGACCTCCGGGCACTGAAGCTTTCTTT. Its translation: CASRPPGTEAFF.